This T cell receptor (beta chain) is from a study of cytomegalovirus exposure and HLA in healthy donors. On the study more broadly: Out of 150 million to 200 million T cells, an earlier analysis found fewer than 140 million unique TCR beta sequences in total. Whole-study findings and limits: In an earlier analysis, most TCR beta V segments were productive about 87% or about 30% of the time. Most subjects' HLA-A and HLA-B alleles were reportedly predicted from TCR beta sequences.

Germline CDR1 and CDR2: SGHTA and FQGNSA. This CDR3 has 15 residues. V shed 5 bases and J 8 bases; nucleotides not matched to a gene: 7. 13 Jbeta primers and 60 Vbeta primers were used for the PCR. Produced via immunoSEQ multiplex PCR; TCRdb's table is partial and in-frame only. The sample lists some 150,000 clones; 75% to 90% were seen once. This clone was observed a handful of times. The antigen remains undetermined. Material for sequencing was PBMCs. V is TRBV7-2 and J is TRBJ2-1; 12 nucleotides agree with TRBD1. The sequence was obtained from a man aged 35-49 years in good health and CMV-seronegative. The CDR3 protein is CASSKGQGARDEQFF. The CDR3 DNA is TGTGCCAGCAGCAAGGGACAGGGGGCTCGGGATGAGCAGTTCTTC.